A single sample is the source of the 32 T cell receptor beta chains below, sequenced in a study of blood T cell repertoires in COVID-19. Generated by immunoSEQ multiplex PCR, the TCRdb table keeps only in-frame clones and is missing some. Altogether fewer than 150,000 clones are present, 70% to 85% being singletons, with the ten largest covering roughly 17%. Sample: peripheral blood. Source of these receptors: a woman between 50 and 59 years old with acute or convalescent COVID-19.

V usage is TRBV7-9 and J usage is TRBJ1-1; D gene ambiguous. The CDR3 contains 13 residues. Germline assignment: CDR1 SEHNR and CDR2 FQNEAQ (reference sequence). Trimming took 2 bases from V and 4 from J, leaving 8 bases between them. The CDR3: CASSLSSVTEAFF. CDR3 DNA sequence: TGTGCCAGCAGCTTATCCTCTGTCACTGAAGCTTTCTTT. The full variable domain, rest sourced from reference TRBV7-9 and TRBJ1-1, is DTGVSQNPRHKITKRGQNVTFRCDPISEHNRLYWYRQTLGQGPEFLTYFQNEAQLEKSRLLSDRFSAERPKGSFSTLEIQRTEQGDSAMYLCASSLSSVTEAFFGQGTRLTVV.

This clone was seen a single time. This rearrangement joins TRBV6-5 to TRBJ1-4; 8 nucleotides align to TRBD1. The CDR3 extends over 15 amino acids. CDR1 and CDR2 from the germline V gene are MNHEY and SVGAGI. The J segment lost 5 bases and the V segment lost 4 bases, leaving 6 bases of the junction unmatched. The CDR3 DNA reads TGTGCCAGCAGTTCCAGGGGGCGCGGGAATGAAAAACTGTTTTTT. Translated, it gives CASSSRGRGNEKLFF.

V usage is TRBV11-2 and J usage is TRBJ1-5; 7 nucleotides agree with TRBD1. This CDR3 is 16 amino acids long. Germline CDR1 SGHAT, CDR2 FQNNGV. Losses at the gene ends were 0 bases for V and 2 bases for J; bases not matched to a gene: 4. The CDR3 is CASSLEGGSGNQPQHF. DNA for the CDR3: TGTGCCAGCAGCTTAGAAGGGGGCTCTGGCAATCAGCCCCAGCATTTT.

This clone has at least ten counts. The genes are TRBV29-1 and TRBJ1-2; TRBD1 aligns across 10 bases. CDR3 length: 13 residues. J gave up 6 bases and V 6 bases, and 7 bases lay outside the gene matches. Germline V CDR1 and CDR2: SQVTM, ANQGSEA. CDR3 in DNA: TGCAGCGTACTCCGGGACAGGGGAAATGGCTACACCTTC. This translates into CSVLRDRGNGYTF.

The J gene is TRBJ1-5, the V gene TRBV10-3, with D possibly matching TRBD1 (5 bases). Germline V gives CDR1 ENHRY, CDR2 SYGVKD. With 2 bases removed from V and 0 bases from J, the gap between germline ends came to 11 bases. The CDR3 has 16 residues. The CDR3 nucleotides read TGTGCCATCAGTGAGCCGAGGGGAGGTAGCAATCAGCCCCAGCATTTT. Encoded protein: CAISEPRGGSNQPQHF.

The chain couples TRBV27 to TRBJ2-3; 9 bases line up with TRBD2. Germline CDR1 reads MNHEY; CDR2 reads SMNVEV (reference sequence). Trimming at V came to 2 bases and at J to 2 bases, leaving 5 bases not matched to a gene. The CDR3 loop spans 16 amino acids. The CDR3 reads CASSLRLAGTTDTQYF. The CDR3 DNA reads as TGTGCCAGCAGTTTACGGCTAGCGGGAACCACAGATACGCAGTATTTT.

V gene TRBV4-1 combines with J gene TRBJ1-2, with D unresolved. This CDR3 comprises 14 residues. Trimming stripped 0 bases from V and 8 bases from J, with 13 bases between. Per germline, CDR1 MGHRA and CDR2 YSYEKL. This CDR3 is CASSQDLPGNGYTF. DNA of the CDR3: TGCGCCAGCAGCCAAGATCTCCCGGGGAACGGCTACACCTTC.

This clone showed up just once. This chain uses TRBV6-1 with TRBJ1-3; D is unclear. Germline-derived CDR1 and CDR2 are MNHNS and SASEGT. This CDR3 contains 16 residues. V was clipped by 2 bases and J by 1 base, with 12 bases between them. The CDR3 bases are TGTGCCAGCAGTGAATCCCACAGCCATTCTGGAAACACCATATATTTT. Translated, it gives CASSESHSHSGNTIYF.

V and J are TRBV7-9 and TRBJ1-5; unclear D gene. The V and J ends lost 4 bases and 2 bases respectively, with 12 bases between them. The CDR3 sequence is 15 residues long. Germline V gives CDR1 SEHNR, CDR2 FQNEAQ (reference sequence). The DNA for the CDR3 is TGTGCCAGCAGCTATGGGCCCCATGGCAATCAGCCCCAGCATTTT. It specifies CASSYGPHGNQPQHF.

V is TRBV2 and J is TRBJ1-1; the D gene is possibly TRBD1 (6 bases). Germline V CDR1 and CDR2: SNHLY, FYNNEI. CDR3 length equals 12 residues. The V and J ends lost 6 bases and 7 bases respectively, with 12 bases between them. The CDR3 loop is CASSYREGEAFF. The DNA of the CDR3 is TGTGCCAGCAGCTACAGGGAGGGTGAAGCTTTCTTT.

The V call is TRBV6-5, the J call TRBJ2-1, with 9 nucleotides matching TRBD2. The germline V gene has CDR1 MNHEY and CDR2 SVGAGI. The CDR3 is made up of 15 amino acids. After removal of 2 bases from V and 6 bases from J, the junction contained 5 bases not matched to a gene. The CDR3 region is CASSYRAGGPNEQFF. For the CDR3, the DNA is TGTGCCAGCAGTTACAGGGCGGGGGGGCCCAATGAGCAGTTCTTC.

This rearrangement joins TRBV18 to TRBJ2-6, with TRBD1 matching 7 bases. Germline loops: CDR1 KGHSH, CDR2 LQKENI. This CDR3 has 16 residues. Losses at the gene ends were 5 bases for V and 4 bases for J; bases not matched to a gene: 8. Here the CDR3 reads CASSSAQGSGANVLTF. The CDR3 DNA reads as TGTGCCAGCTCATCGGCACAGGGGTCCGGGGCCAACGTCCTGACTTTC.

The rearrangement joins TRBV6-5 to TRBJ1-1, with a tentative D call TRBD1 (6 bases). V lost 6 bases and J 1 base, leaving 12 bases between the germline ends. There are 14 residues in the CDR3. Germline V gene lookup returns CDR1 MNHEY and CDR2 SVGAGI. CDR3 protein: CASRRGQTNTEAFF. As DNA, the CDR3 is TGTGCCAGCAGGCGTGGACAGACGAACACTGAAGCTTTCTTT.

V is TRBV19 and J is TRBJ1-5; 9 bases are shared with TRBD1. The CDR3 extends over 16 amino acids. CDR1 LNHDA and CDR2 SQIVND come from the germline V gene (reference sequence). V shed 10 bases and J 0 bases; nucleotides not matched to a gene: 10. As DNA, the CDR3 is TGTGCCACCAGACAGACAGGGGGGTATAGCAATCAGCCCCAGCATTTT. Its protein is CATRQTGGYSNQPQHF.

The chain is built from TRBV4-2 and TRBJ2-7; TRBD2 matches 12 bases. The germline gives CDR1 LGHNA, CDR2 YNFKEQ. Trimming removed 7 bases from V and 1 base from J; junction bases left unmatched: 5. The CDR3 sequence is 15 residues long. The CDR3 loop reads CASTRLAGASYEQYF. For the CDR3, the DNA is TGTGCCAGCACCAGACTAGCGGGGGCTTCCTACGAGCAGTACTTC.

This chain connects TRBV27 to TRBJ1-1, with D possibly TRBD1 on 5 matching bases. CDR1 is MNHEY and CDR2 is SMNVEV in the germline V gene (reference sequence). The CDR3 contains 15 residues. Trimming cost V 3 bases and J 1 base, with 12 bases left between them. The CDR3 nucleotides read TGTGCCAGCAGTTTCCTCCCTGGACAGAACACTGAAGCTTTCTTT. It is translated as CASSFLPGQNTEAFF.

This chain connects TRBV6-5 to TRBJ1-2, with D tentatively TRBD1 (5 bases). V lost 2 bases, J lost 8 bases, and 12 bases lay in between. Per germline, CDR1 MNHEY and CDR2 SVGAGI. CDR3 length: 13 amino acids. The CDR3 bases are TGTGCCAGCAGTTACGGGGGGAATGTGGGCTACACCTTC. Protein product: CASSYGGNVGYTF.

The chain carries TRBV7-6 and TRBJ2-1; 9 nucleotides align to TRBD1. The CDR3 runs to 16 residues. CDR1 is SGHVS and CDR2 is FNYEAQ in the germline V gene. With V trimmed by 5 bases and J by 5 bases, 10 bases remained unmatched. CDR3 coding DNA: TGTGCCAGCAGCCTTTGGGGACAGGGTATACACAATGAGCAGTTCTTC. Translated, it gives CASSLWGQGIHNEQFF.

The table lists this clone with a few counts. This rearrangement joins TRBV19 to TRBJ2-3, with 7 nucleotides matching TRBD2. V lost 1 base and J lost 4; bases outside the gene matches: 5. Germline V gives CDR1 LNHDA, CDR2 SQIVND (reference sequence). This CDR3 is built from 15 residues. The CDR3 region is CASSIGGLPPDTQYF. The CDR3, as DNA: TGTGCCAGTAGTATAGGGGGACTACCGCCAGATACGCAGTATTTT.

The chain joins TRBV2 to TRBJ1-2; no reliable D call. The CDR3 is made up of 15 amino acids. With 1 base removed from V and 4 bases from J, the gap between germline ends came to 13 bases. Germline values: CDR1 SNHLY, CDR2 FYNNEI. The CDR3 is CASSEDSAGSYGYTF. CDR3 bases: TGTGCCAGCAGTGAAGACTCTGCAGGAAGCTATGGCTACACCTTC.

The chain carries TRBV18 and TRBJ2-1; 7 bases map to TRBD1. Germline V CDR1 and CDR2: KGHSH, LQKENI. Unmatched junction bases numbered 13, after V lost 2 bases and J lost 6 bases. The CDR3 is 17 residues long. CDR3 residues: CASSPLNRGTLGNEQFF. For the CDR3, the DNA is TGTGCCAGCTCACCATTGAACAGGGGAACTCTAGGCAATGAGCAGTTCTTC.

V is TRBV10-3 and J is TRBJ2-3; 9 bases map to TRBD2. This CDR3 contains 15 residues. The germline gives CDR1 ENHRY, CDR2 SYGVKD. Trimming cost V 10 bases and J 2 bases; bases outside gene matches: 10. In DNA, the CDR3 is TGTGCCACCGTCCCGGGACTAGCCCACACAGATACGCAGTATTTT. Its protein is CATVPGLAHTDTQYF.

The chain carries TRBV4-2 and TRBJ2-1; D possibly corresponds to TRBD2 (6 bases). The germline gives CDR1 LGHNA, CDR2 YNFKEQ. Trimming stripped 0 bases from V and 5 bases from J, with 11 bases between. This CDR3 spans 15 amino acids. The CDR3 nucleotides read TGTGCCAGCAGCCAAGATTGGAGGGCCGACAATGAGCAGTTCTTC. This gives the protein CASSQDWRADNEQFF.

V is TRBV2 and J is TRBJ2-2; 8 nucleotides match TRBD1. The germline CDR1 and CDR2 sequences are SNHLY and FYNNEI. This CDR3 region has 14 residues. This CDR3 is CATKAGGGTGELFF. The CDR3 region has the DNA TGTGCTACCAAGGCAGGGGGCGGCACCGGGGAGCTGTTTTTT.

The rearrangement links TRBV19 to TRBJ2-7; D is perhaps TRBD1 (6 bases). Germline values: CDR1 LNHDA, CDR2 SQIVND (reference sequence). The ends were cut back, 5 bases at V and 1 base at J, with 21 bases in the middle. The CDR3 totals 17 residues. CDR3 coding DNA: TGTGCCAGTAGTCCCCGGCAGTTAAGGGGACAATCCTACGAGCAGTACTTC. Its translation: CASSPRQLRGQSYEQYF. Using reference TRBV19 and TRBJ2-7 for the parts outside the CDR3, the full variable domain is DGGITQSPKYLFRKEGQNVTLSCEQNLNHDAMYWYRQDPGQGLRLIYYSQIVNDFQKGDIAEGYSVSREKKESFPLTVTSAQKNPTAFYLCASSPRQLRGQSYEQYFGPGTRLTVT.

The rearrangement links TRBV23-1 to TRBJ2-7; 10 nucleotides agree with TRBD1. TRBV23-1 is given ORF status, its function remaining uncertain. The junction had 11 bases not matched to a gene; V was cut back by 4 bases and J by 5 bases. CDR3 length equals 16 residues. This chain's CDR3 is CASSLPPGQGIHEQYF. As DNA, the CDR3 is TGCGCCAGCAGTCTACCTCCGGGACAGGGGATCCACGAGCAGTACTTC.

As regards this clone: One junction end does not reproduce the germline sequence, and a read error may be involved. The chain uses TRBV9 and TRBJ2-7; 8 positions match TRBD1. This CDR3 contains 15 residues. Germline-derived CDR1 and CDR2 are SGDLS and YYNGEE. The CDR3 DNA reads as TGTGCCAGCAGCGAACGGACAGGGACCGCCTACCAGCAGTACTTC. Residues: CASSERTGTAYQQYF.

By share, this clone ranks as medium-sized. This chain links TRBV9 with TRBJ2-7; 12 positions agree with TRBD2. Germline V lookup: CDR1 SGDLS, CDR2 YYNGEE. V lost 3 bases and J lost 6; bases outside the gene matches: 4. The CDR3 consists of 14 residues. The CDR3 region is CASSETSGGGEQYF. The CDR3 region has the DNA TGTGCCAGCAGCGAGACTAGCGGGGGTGGCGAGCAGTACTTC.

The chain has TRBV15 and TRBJ1-6; D gene unclear. In germline, CDR1 is LNHNV, CDR2 YYDKDF (reference sequence). Trimming cost V 3 bases and J 0 bases, with 12 bases left between them. The CDR3 loop spans 17 amino acids. CDR3 in amino acids: CATSRVAGSSYNSPLHF. In nucleotides, the CDR3 is TGTGCCACCAGCAGGGTGGCGGGGAGCTCCTATAATTCACCCCTCCACTTT.

The V gene is TRBV10-2, the J gene TRBJ2-7; maybe TRBD1 (5 bases). V gave up 8 bases and J gave up 5 bases, with 22 bases separating them. CDR1 WSHSY and CDR2 SAAADI come from the germline V gene. The CDR3 is made up of 15 amino acids. CDR3 DNA sequence: TGCGCCAGCGTCGTAGGGCAGGGCGGCCTTGACGAGCAGTACTTC. Its protein is CASVVGQGGLDEQYF.

This clone was seen a single time. The rearrangement uses TRBV19 and TRBJ2-2, with 7 bases fitting TRBD1. V gave up 5 bases and J gave up 0 bases; unmatched junction bases: 6. CDR1 is LNHDA and CDR2 is SQIVND in the germline V gene (reference sequence). The CDR3 loop spans 16 amino acids. CDR3 in DNA: TGTGCCAGTAGTTCCCCGGGACAGCCGAACACCGGGGAGCTGTTTTTT. Protein: CASSSPGQPNTGELFF.

V is TRBV9 and J is TRBJ2-1, with D unresolved. This CDR3 contains 16 residues. V was clipped by 0 bases and J by 0 bases, with 10 bases between them. CDR1 and CDR2 (germline): SGDLS, YYNGEE. The CDR3 region is CASSVGSSSSYNEQFF. CDR3 DNA: TGTGCCAGCAGCGTAGGGAGTTCTAGCTCCTACAATGAGCAGTTCTTC.